The clone carrying this T cell receptor beta chain has a handful of counts. These data are taken from a study of blood T cell repertoires in COVID-19. Study background: The United States, Italy and Spain supplied acute and convalescent COVID-19 samples.

Per the original methods: Using reference gene primer amplification, nucleated cell counts were estimated. Method: immunoSEQ multiplex PCR; TCRdb's copy keeps in-frame clones and lacks some. V and J calls and clone size are as listed in that table; D and trimming were resolved from the DNA. Of 80,000 to 90,000 clones in the sample, approximately 88% were seen once. The receptor comes from a man aged 55 to 70 with acute or convalescent COVID-19. Sequencing was performed on peripheral blood.

The CDR3 region has the DNA TGTGCCAGTAGTCCCGGACACCCTAGCGCCTACGAGCAGTACTTC. Its translation is CASSPGHPSAYEQYF. This sequence joins TRBV19 and TRBJ2-7; D might be TRBD2 (6 bases). This CDR3 is built from 15 residues. Germline CDR1 is LNHDA and CDR2 is SQIVND (reference sequence). V was trimmed by 5 bases and J by 2 bases, leaving 16 bases between them. Looking up the rest from reference TRBV19 and TRBJ2-7 gives the full variable domain: DGGITQSPKYLFRKEGQNVTLSCEQNLNHDAMYWYRQDPGQGLRLIYYSQIVNDFQKGDIAEGYSVSREKKESFPLTVTSAQKNPTAFYLCASSPGHPSAYEQYFGPGTRLTVT.